These 19 T cell receptor beta chains came from one sample sequenced in a study of shared clonotypes between healthy human individuals. CD8 cells classed as naive were CD45RO-negative and positively selected for CCR7, excluding terminally differentiated effector memory CD45RA+ cells. TCRdb's table, derived via immunoSEQ multiplex PCR, lists solely in-frame clones and lacks some. The sample has around 2.1 million clones, roughly 91% seen once. Sequenced: naive CD8+ T cells from PBMCs. The source of these receptors is a man aged 18 to 29 in good health. Some clones in this sample may be carry-over from other donors' samples.

J is TRBJ2-1 and V is TRBV7-9; D possibly corresponds to TRBD2 (5 bases). This CDR3 is built from 15 residues. Trimming pared 3 bases from V and 7 bases from J, leaving 16 bases between. Germline CDR1 reads SEHNR; CDR2 reads FQNEAQ (reference sequence). The CDR3 region is CASSLVGATQNEQFF. The CDR3 region has the DNA TGTGCCAGCAGCTTGGTGGGAGCTACCCAAAATGAGCAGTTCTTC.

Comment on this clone: Distinct nucleotide sequences in the sample also encode this CDR3. The J gene is TRBJ1-1, the V gene TRBV9, with D hard to call. Trimming cost V 2 bases and J 0 bases, with 5 bases left between them. From germline, CDR1 is SGDLS and CDR2 YYNGEE. This CDR3 has 13 residues. DNA for the CDR3: TGTGCCAGCAGCGTCCACATGAACACTGAAGCTTTCTTT. Translated: CASSVHMNTEAFF.

The rearrangement joins TRBV28 to TRBJ2-6; D uncertain. The CDR3 totals 15 residues. Germline V lookup: CDR1 MDHEN, CDR2 SYDVKM. V dropped 3 bases and J dropped 4 bases, with 10 bases sitting between them. CDR3 loop: CASSLRQAGANVLTF. The CDR3, as DNA: TGTGCCAGCAGTTTGAGGCAAGCAGGGGCCAACGTCCTGACTTTC. Full variable domain (remainder filled in from reference TRBV28 and TRBJ2-6): DVKVTQSSRYLVKRTGEKVFLECVQDMDHENMFWYRQDPGLGLRLIYFSYDVKMKEKGDIPEGYSVSREKKERFSLILESASTNQTSMYLCASSLRQAGANVLTFGAGSRLTVL.

This sequence joins TRBV19 and TRBJ2-7, with D maybe TRBD2 (5 bases). The V gene lost 4 bases and the J gene lost 0 bases, with 13 bases spanning the gap. This CDR3 has 15 residues. CDR1 LNHDA and CDR2 SQIVND come from the germline V gene (reference sequence). CDR3 sequence reads: CASSSRLAISYEQYF. The CDR3 DNA reads as TGTGCCAGTAGTAGTCGTCTAGCCATCTCCTACGAGCAGTACTTC.

V and J are TRBV2 and TRBJ2-5; 7 bases fit TRBD1. Germline V gives CDR1 SNHLY, CDR2 FYNNEI. Trimming took 6 bases from V and 0 from J; bases not matched to a gene: 4. The CDR3 totals 14 residues. CDR3 sequence: CASSGTDHQETQYF. CDR3 DNA: TGTGCCAGCAGCGGGACAGACCACCAAGAGACCCAGTACTTC.

The rearrangement joins TRBV28 to TRBJ1-5; TRBD1 agrees at 9 bases. Trimming at V came to 0 bases and at J to 7 bases, leaving 4 bases not matched to a gene. The CDR3 length is 15 residues. Germline values: CDR1 MDHEN, CDR2 SYDVKM. The CDR3 spells CASSLWGTGHQPQHF. The CDR3 bases are TGTGCCAGCAGTTTATGGGGGACAGGGCACCAGCCCCAGCATTTT.

This chain connects TRBV5-8 to TRBJ1-5, with TRBD1 matching 8 bases. The ends lost 0 bases at V and 2 bases at J; junction bases unmatched: 7. The CDR3 sequence is 17 residues long. Per germline, CDR1 SGHTS and CDR2 YDEGEE. Here the CDR3 DNA reads TGTGCCAGCAGCTTGGGTTTCAGGGGGCATGGCAATCAGCCCCAGCATTTT. This translates into CASSLGFRGHGNQPQHF.

The chain recombines TRBV18 with TRBJ1-2; 7 bases map to TRBD1. The CDR3 length is 15 residues. Trimming removed 2 bases from V and 4 bases from J; junction bases left unmatched: 7. Germline values: CDR1 KGHSH, CDR2 LQKENI. The CDR3 nucleotides are TGTGCCAGCTCACCAAGGAGGGGGCTCGGCTATGGCTACACCTTC. Its translation is CASSPRRGLGYGYTF. The full variable domain, completed using reference TRBV18 and TRBJ1-2, is NAGVMQNPRHLVRRRGQEARLRCSPMKGHSHVYWYRQLPEEGLKFMVYLQKENIIDESGMPKERFSAEFPKEGPSILRIQQVVRGDSAAYFCASSPRRGLGYGYTFGSGTRLTVV.

The rearrangement links TRBV9 to TRBJ2-2, with D uncertain. The V and J ends lost 7 bases and 7 bases respectively, with 8 bases between them. The CDR3 length is 11 residues. Germline lookup yields CDR1 SGDLS and CDR2 YYNGEE. The CDR3 sequence is CASASGGELFF. In DNA, the CDR3 is TGTGCCAGCGCGAGTGGCGGGGAGCTGTTTTTT.

The table lists this clone with a few counts. The sample has other DNA sequences that encode this CDR3 too. V usage is TRBV27 and J usage is TRBJ1-5; D is unclear. This CDR3 spans 14 amino acids. Looked up from germline, CDR1 is MNHEY and CDR2 is SMNVEV (reference sequence). V was trimmed by 0 bases and J by 3 bases, leaving 6 bases between them. The CDR3 coding sequence is TGTGCCAGCAGTTTATCGAGGTACAATCAGCCCCAGCATTTT. As protein: CASSLSRYNQPQHF.

This rearrangement joins TRBV5-4 to TRBJ1-3, with a weak D call TRBD1 (5 bases). The CDR3 totals 13 residues. Between the trimmed V and J ends, which lost 6 bases and 0 bases, there was a span of 7 bases. Looked up from germline, CDR1 is SGHNT and CDR2 is YYREEE (reference sequence). CDR3 DNA: TGTGCCAGCAACGGGGCCTCTGGAAACACCATATATTTT. It translates to CASNGASGNTIYF.

The V gene is TRBV2, the J gene TRBJ2-1, with D perhaps TRBD1 or TRBD2 (5 bases each). This CDR3 has 13 amino acids. The V and J ends lost 5 bases and 4 bases respectively, with 9 bases between them. Germline V gene sequence: CDR1 SNHLY, CDR2 FYNNEI. The CDR3 DNA reads TGTGCCAGCAGTACCGGGACGTACAATGAGCAGTTCTTC. Translating gives CASSTGTYNEQFF.

This clone has a single count. V is TRBV29-1 and J is TRBJ2-1; possible D gene TRBD1, 6 bases. V was shortened by 1 base and J by 5 bases, with 12 bases between the two germline ends. CDR3 size: 14 residues. Germline CDR1 is SQVTM and CDR2 is ANQGSEA. This CDR3 is CSVEGGQYNNEQFF. The CDR3 DNA is TGCAGCGTTGAAGGGGGACAATACAACAATGAGCAGTTCTTC.

The chain carries TRBV30 and TRBJ2-7, with a tentative D call TRBD1 (6 bases). The V gene's germline CDR1 is GTSNPN and CDR2 SVGIG (reference sequence). CDR3 size: 13 residues. V lost 0 bases, J lost 4 bases, and 10 bases lay in between. The chain's CDR3 is CAWSVGTLYEQYF. DNA for the CDR3: TGTGCCTGGAGTGTCGGGACACTGTACGAGCAGTACTTC.

The chain employs TRBV27 and TRBJ2-5, with 11 bases aligning to TRBD1. The CDR3 consists of 16 residues. V trimming: 5 bases; J trimming: 5 bases; junction bases outside the gene matches: 10. The germline V gene encodes CDR1 MNHEY and CDR2 SMNVEV (reference sequence). The chain's CDR3 is CASSPAGQGAWETQYF. The CDR3 DNA sequence: TGTGCCAGCAGTCCTGCCGGACAGGGGGCATGGGAGACCCAGTACTTC.

The V call is TRBV5-8, the J call TRBJ1-1; D may be TRBD1 (5 bases). V was shortened by 3 bases and J by 10 bases, with 22 bases between the two germline ends. The CDR3 has 15 residues. Per the germline V gene, CDR1 is SGHTS and CDR2 is YDEGEE. The CDR3 loop is CASSSTGRNTDGAFF. CDR3 bases: TGTGCCAGCAGCTCCACGGGACGGAACACTGATGGAGCTTTCTTT. The full variable domain, in which reference TRBV5-8 and TRBJ1-1 provide the parts outside the CDR3, is EAGVTQSPTHLIKTRGQQATLRCSPISGHTSVYWYQQALGLGLQFLLWYDEGEERNRGNFPPRFSGRQFPNYSSELNVNALELEDSALYLCASSSTGRNTDGAFFGQGTRLTVV.

V usage is TRBV6-1 and J usage is TRBJ2-5; maybe TRBD2 (7 bases). The CDR3 spans 15 residues. Per germline, CDR1 MNHNS and CDR2 SASEGT. The V and J ends lost 5 bases and 5 bases respectively, with 18 bases between them. The CDR3 DNA reads as TGTGCCAGCAGTCCCTACGGGGGGCTAATGGAGACCCAGTACTTC. It translates to CASSPYGGLMETQYF.

Here the CDR3 DNA reads TGTGCCAGCAGTTTAACGGTCCGGCCCACAGATACGCAGTATTTT. Residues: CASSLTVRPTDTQYF. V and J are TRBV27 and TRBJ2-3; D is undetermined. The ends were cut back, 2 bases at V and 2 bases at J, with 11 bases in the middle. The germline V gene has CDR1 MNHEY and CDR2 SMNVEV (reference sequence). This CDR3 region has 15 residues.

The CDR3 nucleotides read TGTGCCAGCAGCCCAGACAGCATGACCTACGAGCAGTACTTC. This translates into CASSPDSMTYEQYF. The gene calls are TRBV7-9 and TRBJ2-7, with D possibly being TRBD1 (5 bases). The CDR3 runs 14 residues. The V end lost 5 bases, the J end lost 2 bases, and 13 bases lay between the germline ends. Germline-derived CDR1 and CDR2 are SEHNR and FQNEAQ (reference sequence).